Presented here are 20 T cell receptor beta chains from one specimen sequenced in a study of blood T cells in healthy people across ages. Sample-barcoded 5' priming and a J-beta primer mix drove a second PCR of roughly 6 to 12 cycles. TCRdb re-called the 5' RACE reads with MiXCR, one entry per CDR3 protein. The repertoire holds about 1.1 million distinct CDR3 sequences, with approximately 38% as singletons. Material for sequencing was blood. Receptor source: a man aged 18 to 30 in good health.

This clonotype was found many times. CDR3 sequence: CASSLEKSMNTEAFF. CDR3 coding DNA: TGTGCCAGCAGCTTAGAGAAGAGCATGAACACTGAAGCTTTCTTT. The chain recombines TRBV7-6 with TRBJ1-1; D call uncertain. This CDR3 spans 15 amino acids. CDR1 and CDR2 (germline): SGHVS, FNYEAQ. Trimming cost V 1 base and J 0 bases, with 9 bases left between them.

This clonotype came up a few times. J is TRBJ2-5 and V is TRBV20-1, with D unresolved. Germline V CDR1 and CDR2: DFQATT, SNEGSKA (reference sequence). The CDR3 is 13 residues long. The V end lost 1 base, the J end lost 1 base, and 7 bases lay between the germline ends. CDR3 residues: CSARVGFQETQYF. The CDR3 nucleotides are TGCAGTGCTAGAGTAGGGTTCCAAGAGACCCAGTACTTC.

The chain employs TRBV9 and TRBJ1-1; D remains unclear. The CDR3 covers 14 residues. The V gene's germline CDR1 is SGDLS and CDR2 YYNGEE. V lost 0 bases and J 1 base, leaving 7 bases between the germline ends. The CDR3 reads CASSVDGWNTEAFF. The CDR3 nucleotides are TGTGCCAGCAGCGTAGATGGGTGGAACACTGAAGCTTTCTTT.

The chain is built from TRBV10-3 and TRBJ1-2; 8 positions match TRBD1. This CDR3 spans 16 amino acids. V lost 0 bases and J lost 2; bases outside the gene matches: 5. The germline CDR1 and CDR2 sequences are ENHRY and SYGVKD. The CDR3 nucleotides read TGTGCCATCAGTGAGTCCAGGGACAGGAGAAACTATGGCTACACCTTC. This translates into CAISESRDRRNYGYTF.

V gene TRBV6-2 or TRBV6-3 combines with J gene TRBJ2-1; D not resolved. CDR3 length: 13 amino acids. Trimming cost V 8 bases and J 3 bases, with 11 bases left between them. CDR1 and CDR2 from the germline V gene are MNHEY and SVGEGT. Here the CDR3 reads CASVRTVYNEQFF. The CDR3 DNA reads TGTGCCAGCGTGAGGACGGTCTACAATGAGCAGTTCTTC.

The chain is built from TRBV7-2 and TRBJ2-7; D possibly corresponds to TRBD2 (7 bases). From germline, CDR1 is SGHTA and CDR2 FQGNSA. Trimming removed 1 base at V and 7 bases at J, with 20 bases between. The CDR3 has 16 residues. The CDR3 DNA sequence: TGTGCCAGCAGCTTAGTGGACAGCGGGGAATACAATGAGCAGTACTTC. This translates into CASSLVDSGEYNEQYF.

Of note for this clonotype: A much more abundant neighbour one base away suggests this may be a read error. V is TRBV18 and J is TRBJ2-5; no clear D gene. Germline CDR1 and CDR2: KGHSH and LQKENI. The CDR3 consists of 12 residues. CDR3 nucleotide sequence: TGTGCCAGCTCCCGCGATCAAGGGACCCAGTACTTC. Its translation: CASSRDQGTQYF.

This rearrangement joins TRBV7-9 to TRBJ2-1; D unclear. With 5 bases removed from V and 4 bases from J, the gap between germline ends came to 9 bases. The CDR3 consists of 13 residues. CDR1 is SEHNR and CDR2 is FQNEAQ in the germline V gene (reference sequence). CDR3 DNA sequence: TGTGCCAGCAGCCCCTGGGCGTACAATGAGCAGTTCTTC. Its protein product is CASSPWAYNEQFF.

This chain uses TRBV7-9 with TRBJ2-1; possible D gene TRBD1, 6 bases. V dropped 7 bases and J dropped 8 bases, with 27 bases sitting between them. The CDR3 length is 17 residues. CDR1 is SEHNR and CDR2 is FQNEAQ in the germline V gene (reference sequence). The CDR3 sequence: CASISGIRGLHGDEQFF. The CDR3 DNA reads TGTGCCAGCATCTCGGGGATCAGGGGTCTTCACGGCGATGAGCAGTTCTTC.

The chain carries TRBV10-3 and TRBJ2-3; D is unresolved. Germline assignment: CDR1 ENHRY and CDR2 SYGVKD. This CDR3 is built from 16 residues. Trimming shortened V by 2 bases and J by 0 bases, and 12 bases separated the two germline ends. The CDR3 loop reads CAISEPQASSTDTQYF. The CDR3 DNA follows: TGTGCCATCAGTGAGCCTCAGGCTTCTAGCACAGATACGCAGTATTTT.

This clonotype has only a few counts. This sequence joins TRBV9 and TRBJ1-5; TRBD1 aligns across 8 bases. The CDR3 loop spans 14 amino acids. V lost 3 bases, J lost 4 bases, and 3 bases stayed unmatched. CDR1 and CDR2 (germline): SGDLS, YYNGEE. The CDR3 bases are TGTGCCAGCAGCGCGGGACAGGCGAATCAGCCCCAGCATTTT. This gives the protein CASSAGQANQPQHF. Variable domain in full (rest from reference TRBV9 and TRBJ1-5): DSGVTQTPKHLITATGQRVTLRCSPRSGDLSVYWYQQSLDQGLQFLIQYYNGEERAKGNILERFSAQQFPDLHSELNLSSLELGDSALYFCASSAGQANQPQHFGDGTRLSIL.

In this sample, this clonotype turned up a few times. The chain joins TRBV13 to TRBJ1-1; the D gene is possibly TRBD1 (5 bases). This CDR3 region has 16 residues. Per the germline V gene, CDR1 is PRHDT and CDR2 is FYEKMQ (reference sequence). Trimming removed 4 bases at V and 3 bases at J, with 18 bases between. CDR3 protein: CASSSTALPLDTEAFF. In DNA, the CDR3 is TGTGCCAGCAGCTCGACAGCGCTTCCCCTCGACACTGAAGCTTTCTTT. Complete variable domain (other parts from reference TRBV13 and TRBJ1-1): AAGVIQSPRHLIKEKRETATLKCYPIPRHDTVYWYQQGPGQDPQFLISFYEKMQSDKGSIPDRFSAQQFSDYHSELNMSSLELGDSALYFCASSSTALPLDTEAFFGQGTRLTVV.

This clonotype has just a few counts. The CDR3 coding sequence is TGTGCCAGCAGCGCAGGAACTCCTCCCTATGGCTACACCTTC. Encoded protein: CASSAGTPPYGYTF. This chain links TRBV9 with TRBJ1-2, with D uncertain. The CDR3 is made up of 14 amino acids. The germline gives CDR1 SGDLS, CDR2 YYNGEE. The V end was cut by 3 bases, the J end by 4 bases, with 13 bases between.

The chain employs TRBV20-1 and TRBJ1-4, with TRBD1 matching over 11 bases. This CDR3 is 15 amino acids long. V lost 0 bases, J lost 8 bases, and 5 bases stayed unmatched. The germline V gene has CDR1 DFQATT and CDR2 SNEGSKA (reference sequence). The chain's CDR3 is CSARDPGQGGEKLFF. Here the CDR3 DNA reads TGCAGTGCTAGAGATCCGGGACAGGGGGGAGAAAAACTGTTTTTT.

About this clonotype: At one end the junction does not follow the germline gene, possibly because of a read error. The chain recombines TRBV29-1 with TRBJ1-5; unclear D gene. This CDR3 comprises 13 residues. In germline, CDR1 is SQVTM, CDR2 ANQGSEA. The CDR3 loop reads CSAAPGSNQPEHF. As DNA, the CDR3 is TGCAGCGCTGCGCCGGGGAGCAATCAGCCCGAGCATTTT.

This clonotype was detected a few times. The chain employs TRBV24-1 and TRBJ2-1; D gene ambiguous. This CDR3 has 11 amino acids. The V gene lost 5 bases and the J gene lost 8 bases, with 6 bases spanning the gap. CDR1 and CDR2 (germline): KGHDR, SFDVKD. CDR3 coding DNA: TGTGCCACCAGTGGATCCTATGAGCAGTTCTTC. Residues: CATSGSYEQFF.

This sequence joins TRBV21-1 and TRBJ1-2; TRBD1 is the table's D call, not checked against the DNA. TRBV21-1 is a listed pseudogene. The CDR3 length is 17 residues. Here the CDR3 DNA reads TGTGCCAGCAGCAAAATGCGGACAGGGACCTTTAACTATGGCTACACCTTC. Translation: CASSKMRTGTFNYGYTF.

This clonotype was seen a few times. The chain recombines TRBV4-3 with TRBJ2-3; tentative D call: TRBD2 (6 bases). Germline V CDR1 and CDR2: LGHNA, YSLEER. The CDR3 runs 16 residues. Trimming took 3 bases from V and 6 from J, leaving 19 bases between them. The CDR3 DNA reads TGCGCCAGCAGCCAGGCCCCGACTAGTGGGTCGGATACGCAGTATTTT. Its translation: CASSQAPTSGSDTQYF.

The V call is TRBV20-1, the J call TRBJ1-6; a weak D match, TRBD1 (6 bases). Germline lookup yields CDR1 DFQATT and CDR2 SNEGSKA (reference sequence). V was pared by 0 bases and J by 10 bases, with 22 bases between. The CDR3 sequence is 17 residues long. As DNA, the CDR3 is TGCAGTGCTAGAGAGCTCAAAGTTGGGGGGCTCCTCTCACCCCTCCACTTT. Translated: CSARELKVGGLLSPLHF.

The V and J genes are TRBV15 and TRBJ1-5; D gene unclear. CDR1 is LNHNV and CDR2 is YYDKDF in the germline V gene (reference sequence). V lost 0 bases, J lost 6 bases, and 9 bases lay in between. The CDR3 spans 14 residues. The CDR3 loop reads CATSRDLSAQPQHF. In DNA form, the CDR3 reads TGTGCCACCAGCAGAGATCTCAGTGCTCAGCCCCAGCATTTT.